Described below is a single T cell receptor (beta chain) sequence and its context. Time point: after dendritic cell vaccination, including at tumor progression/relapse. The PCR used 60 V beta and 13 J beta primers. TCRdb's copy holds only in-frame clones and misses some; the assay was immunoSEQ multiplex PCR. The sample contains roughly 60,000 clones, roughly 86% of which appear only once. This record comes from a study of glioma-infiltrating T cells after dendritic cell vaccination. Overall study: Patients received autologous tumor lysate-pulsed dendritic cell vaccination between about 2002 and 2013.

The CDR3 is 13 amino acids. The J segment lost 10 bases and the V segment lost 6 bases, leaving 6 bases of the junction unmatched. Per the germline V gene, CDR1 is WNHNN and CDR2 is SYGVQD (reference sequence). Sequencing was performed on blood, taken after dendritic cell vaccination. This chain connects TRBV10-1 to TRBJ1-6; 7 bases are a match to TRBD1. The source is a human donor with glioblastoma. CDR3 sequence reads: CASSPDRSSPLHF. The CDR3 DNA follows: TGCGCCAGCAGCCCGGACAGGTCATCACCCCTCCACTTT.